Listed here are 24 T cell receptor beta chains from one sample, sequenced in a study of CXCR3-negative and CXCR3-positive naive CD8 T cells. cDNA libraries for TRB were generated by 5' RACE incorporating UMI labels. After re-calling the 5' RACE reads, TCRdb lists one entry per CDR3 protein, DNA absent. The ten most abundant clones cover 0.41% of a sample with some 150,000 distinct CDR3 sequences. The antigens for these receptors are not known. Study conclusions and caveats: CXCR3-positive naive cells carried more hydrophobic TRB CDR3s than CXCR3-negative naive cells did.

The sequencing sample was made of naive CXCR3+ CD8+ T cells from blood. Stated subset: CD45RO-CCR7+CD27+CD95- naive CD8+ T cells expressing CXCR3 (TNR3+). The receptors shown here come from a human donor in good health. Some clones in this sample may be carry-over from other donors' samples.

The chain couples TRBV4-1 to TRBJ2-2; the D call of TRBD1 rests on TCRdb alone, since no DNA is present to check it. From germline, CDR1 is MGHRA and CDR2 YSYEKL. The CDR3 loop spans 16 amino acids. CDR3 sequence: CASSQDGGANTGELFF.

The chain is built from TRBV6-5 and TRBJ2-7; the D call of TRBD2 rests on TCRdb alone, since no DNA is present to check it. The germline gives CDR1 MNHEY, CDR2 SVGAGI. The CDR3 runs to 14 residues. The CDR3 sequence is CASSIGGETREQYF.

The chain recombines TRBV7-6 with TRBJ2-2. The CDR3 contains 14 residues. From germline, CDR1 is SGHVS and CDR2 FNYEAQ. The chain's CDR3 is CASSLGPDTGELFF.

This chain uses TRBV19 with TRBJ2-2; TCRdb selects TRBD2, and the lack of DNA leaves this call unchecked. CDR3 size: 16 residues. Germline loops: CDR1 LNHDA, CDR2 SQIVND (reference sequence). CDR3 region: CASIEADRALTGELFF.

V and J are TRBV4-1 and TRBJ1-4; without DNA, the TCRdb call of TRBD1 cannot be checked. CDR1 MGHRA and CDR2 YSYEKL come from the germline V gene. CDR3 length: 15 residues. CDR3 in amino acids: CASSDPGQNNEKLFF.

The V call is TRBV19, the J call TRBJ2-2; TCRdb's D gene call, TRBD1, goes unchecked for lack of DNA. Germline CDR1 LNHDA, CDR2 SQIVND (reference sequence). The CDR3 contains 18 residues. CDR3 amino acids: CASSILLDTGLGHGELFF. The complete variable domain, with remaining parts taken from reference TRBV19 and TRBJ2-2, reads DGGITQSPKYLFRKEGQNVTLSCEQNLNHDAMYWYRQDPGQGLRLIYYSQIVNDFQKGDIAEGYSVSREKKESFPLTVTSAQKNPTAFYLCASSILLDTGLGHGELFFGEGSRLTVL.

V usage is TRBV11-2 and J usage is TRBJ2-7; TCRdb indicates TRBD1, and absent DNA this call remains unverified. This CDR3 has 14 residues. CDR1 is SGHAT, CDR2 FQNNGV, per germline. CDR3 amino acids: CASSYSGTAYEQYF.

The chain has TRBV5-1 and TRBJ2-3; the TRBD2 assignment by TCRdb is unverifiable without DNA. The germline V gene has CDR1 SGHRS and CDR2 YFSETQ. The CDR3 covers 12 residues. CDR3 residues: CASSLEGGRYAF.

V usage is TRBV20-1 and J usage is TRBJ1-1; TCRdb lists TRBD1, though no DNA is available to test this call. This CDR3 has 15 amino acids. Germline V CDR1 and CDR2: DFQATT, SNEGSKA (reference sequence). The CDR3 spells CSAGQGANMNTEAFF.

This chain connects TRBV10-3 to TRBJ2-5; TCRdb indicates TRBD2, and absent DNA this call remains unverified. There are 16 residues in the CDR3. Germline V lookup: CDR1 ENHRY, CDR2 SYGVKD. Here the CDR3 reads CAISDHLPADQETQYF.

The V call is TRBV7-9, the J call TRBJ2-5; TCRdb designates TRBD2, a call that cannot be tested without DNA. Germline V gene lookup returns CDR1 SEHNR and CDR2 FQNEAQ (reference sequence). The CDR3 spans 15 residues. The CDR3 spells CASSLVTSGEETQYF.

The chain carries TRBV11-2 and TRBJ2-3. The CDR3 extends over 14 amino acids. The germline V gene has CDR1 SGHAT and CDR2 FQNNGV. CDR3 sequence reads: CASSLTASTDTQYF.

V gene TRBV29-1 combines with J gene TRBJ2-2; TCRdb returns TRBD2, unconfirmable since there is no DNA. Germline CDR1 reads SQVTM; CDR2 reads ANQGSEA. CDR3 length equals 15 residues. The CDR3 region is CSVESRAGYTGELFF.

The CDR3 reads CASSVDSRNTEAFF. The genes are TRBV7-9 and TRBJ1-1; TCRdb designates TRBD1, a call that cannot be tested without DNA. The CDR3 spans 14 residues. The germline V gene has CDR1 SEHNR and CDR2 FQNEAQ (reference sequence).

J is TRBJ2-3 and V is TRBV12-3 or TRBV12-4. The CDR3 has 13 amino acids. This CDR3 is CASRYDPADTQYF.

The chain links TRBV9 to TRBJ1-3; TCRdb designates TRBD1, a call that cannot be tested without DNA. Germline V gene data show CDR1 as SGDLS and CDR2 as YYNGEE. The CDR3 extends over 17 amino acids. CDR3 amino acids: CASSPPGTGGLENTIYF.

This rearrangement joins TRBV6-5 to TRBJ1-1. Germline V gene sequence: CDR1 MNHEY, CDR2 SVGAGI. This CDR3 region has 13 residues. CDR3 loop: CASSSGGDTEAFF.

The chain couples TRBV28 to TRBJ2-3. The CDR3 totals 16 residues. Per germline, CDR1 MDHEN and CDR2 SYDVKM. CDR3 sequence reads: CASSLPTLASTDTQYF.

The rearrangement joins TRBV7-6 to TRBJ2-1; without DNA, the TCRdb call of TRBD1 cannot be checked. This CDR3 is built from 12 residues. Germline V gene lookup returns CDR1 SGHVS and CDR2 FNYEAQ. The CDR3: CASSTRLNEQFF.

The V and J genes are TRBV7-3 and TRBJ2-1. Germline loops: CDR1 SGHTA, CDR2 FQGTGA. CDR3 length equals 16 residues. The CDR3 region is CASSLVAASSYNEQFF. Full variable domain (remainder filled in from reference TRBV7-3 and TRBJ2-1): GAGVSQTPSNKVTEKGKYVELRCDPISGHTALYWYRQSLGQGPEFLIYFQGTGAADDSGLPNDRFFAVRPEGSVSTLKIQRTERGDSAVYLCASSLVAASSYNEQFFGPGTRLTVL.

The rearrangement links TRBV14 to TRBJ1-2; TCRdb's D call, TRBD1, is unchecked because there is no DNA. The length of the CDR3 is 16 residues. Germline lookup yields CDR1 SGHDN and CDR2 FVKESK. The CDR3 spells CASSQDRRDRYYGYTF.

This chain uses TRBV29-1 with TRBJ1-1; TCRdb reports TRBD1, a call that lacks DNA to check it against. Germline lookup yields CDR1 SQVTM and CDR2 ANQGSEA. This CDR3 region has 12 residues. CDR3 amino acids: CSVGTGETEAFF.

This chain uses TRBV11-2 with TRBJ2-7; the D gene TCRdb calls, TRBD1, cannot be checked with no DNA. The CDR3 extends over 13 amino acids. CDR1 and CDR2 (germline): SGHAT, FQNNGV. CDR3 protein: CASSLTGPGEQYF.

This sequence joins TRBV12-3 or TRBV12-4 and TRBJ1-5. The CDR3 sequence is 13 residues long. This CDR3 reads CASSSPSNQPQHF.